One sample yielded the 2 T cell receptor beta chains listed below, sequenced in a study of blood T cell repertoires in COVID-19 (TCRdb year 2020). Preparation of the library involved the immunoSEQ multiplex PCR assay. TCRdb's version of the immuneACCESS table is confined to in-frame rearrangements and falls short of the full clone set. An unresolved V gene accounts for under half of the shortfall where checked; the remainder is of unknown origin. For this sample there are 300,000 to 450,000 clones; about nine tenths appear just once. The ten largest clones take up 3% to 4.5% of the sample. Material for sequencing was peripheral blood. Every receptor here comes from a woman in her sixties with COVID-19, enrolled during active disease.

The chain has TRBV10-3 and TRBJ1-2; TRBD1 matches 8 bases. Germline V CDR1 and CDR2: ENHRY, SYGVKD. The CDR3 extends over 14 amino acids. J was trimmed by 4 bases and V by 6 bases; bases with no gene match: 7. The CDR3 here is CAISLQGGGYGYTF. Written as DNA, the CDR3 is TGTGCCATCAGCCTACAGGGGGGTGGCTATGGCTACACCTTC.

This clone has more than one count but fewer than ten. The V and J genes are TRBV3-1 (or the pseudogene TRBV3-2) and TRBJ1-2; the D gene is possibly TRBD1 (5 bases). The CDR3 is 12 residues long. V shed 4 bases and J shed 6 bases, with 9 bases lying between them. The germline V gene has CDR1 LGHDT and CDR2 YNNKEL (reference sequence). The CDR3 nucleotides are TGTGCCAGCAGCCCACGGGGGGATGGCTACACCTTC. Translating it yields CASSPRGDGYTF.